A single sample gave rise to the 21 T cell receptor beta chains below, sequenced in a study of blood T cell repertoires in COVID-19 (dated by TCRdb to 2018 to 2020). The method was the immunoSEQ multiplex PCR assay. Not all clones reach the TCRdb copy of this immuneACCESS table, which keeps in-frame sequences only. Checked studies attribute under half of the gap to unresolved V genes and leave the rest unexplained. The sample contains a few hundred thousand clones, 85% to 90% of them found a single time. The ten largest clones represent 2% to 3% of the sample. Sequences were obtained from PBMCs or T cells enriched from blood (not recorded which). Every receptor here comes from a woman aged 18-29 years who had recovered from COVID-19.

V usage is TRBV7-9 and J usage is TRBJ2-7; 7 bases agree with TRBD1. The germline V gene has CDR1 SEHNR and CDR2 FQNEAQ (reference sequence). Unmatched junction bases numbered 10, after V lost 5 bases and J lost 6 bases. This CDR3 has 14 amino acids. CDR3 sequence reads: CASSPTGAESEQYF. The CDR3 nucleotides are TGTGCCAGCAGCCCTACAGGGGCGGAAAGCGAGCAGTACTTC. Drawing the rest from reference TRBV7-9 and TRBJ2-7, the complete variable domain is DTGVSQNPRHKITKRGQNVTFRCDPISEHNRLYWYRQTLGQGPEFLTYFQNEAQLEKSRLLSDRFSAERPKGSFSTLEIQRTEQGDSAMYLCASSPTGAESEQYFGPGTRLTVT.

The chain is built from TRBV5-1 and TRBJ2-3; TRBD2 aligns across 13 bases. The CDR3 runs to 15 residues. From germline, CDR1 is SGHRS and CDR2 YFSETQ. The ends lost 4 bases at V and 8 bases at J; junction bases unmatched: 7. CDR3 bases: TGCGCCAGCAGCCAGACTAGCGGGGGGCCGCGTACGCAGTATTTT. It codes for CASSQTSGGPRTQYF. Drawing the rest from reference TRBV5-1 and TRBJ2-3, the complete variable domain is KAGVTQTPRYLIKTRGQQVTLSCSPISGHRSVSWYQQTPGQGLQFLFEYFSETQRNKGNFPGRFSGRQFSNSRSEMNVSTLELGDSALYLCASSQTSGGPRTQYFGPGTRLTVL.

This chain uses TRBV24-1 with TRBJ2-2, with D tentatively TRBD1 (6 bases). The CDR3 sequence is 17 residues long. The V gene lost 0 bases and the J gene lost 1 base, with 11 bases spanning the gap. Germline CDR1 is KGHDR and CDR2 is SFDVKD. CDR3 sequence: CATSDLGGRGNTGELFF. The CDR3 DNA is TGTGCCACCAGTGATTTGGGGGGCAGAGGGAACACCGGGGAGCTGTTTTTT.

The chain employs TRBV7-2 and TRBJ1-2; D perhaps matches TRBD1 (5 bases). The CDR3 contains 14 residues. The V and J ends lost 5 bases and 1 base respectively, with 11 bases between them. In germline, CDR1 is SGHTA, CDR2 FQGNSA. For the CDR3, the DNA is TGTGCCAGCAGCCCAGGGTTGCTTAACTATGGCTACACCTTC. Its protein is CASSPGLLNYGYTF.

V usage is TRBV10-1 and J usage is TRBJ2-7, with D perhaps matching TRBD2 (5 bases). Trimming took off 2 bases at V and 1 base at J, with 6 bases between the two ends. The CDR3 runs to 13 residues. Germline values: CDR1 WNHNN, CDR2 SYGVQD (reference sequence). The CDR3 DNA reads TGCGCCAGCAGTGAGACTAGGTCCTACGAGCAGTACTTC. Amino acid sequence: CASSETRSYEQYF.

The chain links TRBV20-1 to TRBJ1-2; TRBD1 is a possible D gene (6 bases). Germline assignment: CDR1 DFQATT and CDR2 SNEGSKA (reference sequence). CDR3 size: 13 residues. Trimming removed 3 bases from V and 8 bases from J, with 16 bases in between. CDR3 DNA sequence: TGCAGTGCTAGTTCACAGGGTCGGAGCGGCTACACCTTC. This gives the protein CSASSQGRSGYTF.

J is TRBJ1-4 and V is TRBV18, with a tentative D call TRBD1 (6 bases). Between the trimmed V and J ends, which lost 6 bases and 8 bases, there was a span of 16 bases. The CDR3 runs to 14 residues. Germline V gene sequence: CDR1 KGHSH, CDR2 LQKENI. The CDR3 here is CASSSGVESEKLFF. The CDR3 DNA sequence: TGTGCCAGCTCGTCAGGGGTAGAGAGCGAAAAACTGTTTTTT.

CDR3 sequence reads: CASTLGGLRFRETQYF. CDR3 bases: TGTGCCAGCACCCTGGGGGGGCTCCGATTCCGGGAGACCCAGTACTTC. The rearrangement uses TRBV2 and TRBJ2-5; tentative D call: TRBD2 (7 bases). Germline V gene sequence: CDR1 SNHLY, CDR2 FYNNEI. CDR3 size: 16 residues. V was cut by 7 bases and J by 5 bases, with 23 bases left in between.

To note about this clone: The same CDR3 also results from other DNA sequences found in this sample. The rearrangement joins TRBV6-5 to TRBJ1-5; perhaps TRBD1 as D (5 bases). Trimming removed 5 bases from V and 3 bases from J, with 8 bases in between. Germline V lookup: CDR1 MNHEY, CDR2 SVGAGI. The CDR3 runs 13 residues. The CDR3 DNA is TGTGCCAGCAGTCGGGACTCCAATCAGCCCCAGCATTTT. Translating gives CASSRDSNQPQHF.

This chain links TRBV19 with TRBJ1-3; D not resolved. The CDR3 sequence is 14 residues long. With 7 bases removed from V and 0 bases from J, the gap between germline ends came to 10 bases. Germline V gene lookup returns CDR1 LNHDA and CDR2 SQIVND (reference sequence). The DNA of the CDR3 is TGTGCCAGTACGAGCGGATCCTCTGGAAACACCATATATTTT. Amino acid sequence: CASTSGSSGNTIYF.

V and J are TRBV4-1 and TRBJ1-6; D remains unclear. Germline V gives CDR1 MGHRA, CDR2 YSYEKL. Trimming took 1 base from V and 7 from J, leaving 8 bases between them. The CDR3 extends over 14 amino acids. CDR3 bases: TGCGCCAGCAGCCAAGGAAGGGAGAATTCACCCCTCCACTTT. This encodes CASSQGRENSPLHF.

The chain joins TRBV27 to TRBJ2-1; 8 bases match TRBD1. Trimming cost V 0 bases and J 5 bases; bases outside gene matches: 15. Germline V lookup: CDR1 MNHEY, CDR2 SMNVEV (reference sequence). There are 19 residues in the CDR3. This CDR3 is CASSLSIRTGLTFDNEQFF. The CDR3 DNA follows: TGTGCCAGCAGTTTATCAATTAGGACAGGGCTTACTTTCGACAATGAGCAGTTCTTC.

This rearrangement joins TRBV10-3 to TRBJ2-5, with 8 bases matching TRBD1. The V gene's germline CDR1 is ENHRY and CDR2 SYGVKD. V was clipped by 2 bases and J by 3 bases; unmatched bases: 5. This CDR3 contains 15 residues. The CDR3 loop reads CAISEAGQGKETQYF. DNA of the CDR3: TGTGCCATCAGTGAGGCCGGACAGGGAAAAGAGACCCAGTACTTC.

This chain joins TRBV30 and TRBJ2-7; a possible D gene is TRBD1 (5 bases). The ends were cut back, 4 bases at V and 6 bases at J, with 22 bases in the middle. Germline V gives CDR1 GTSNPN, CDR2 SVGIG (reference sequence). The CDR3 is 15 amino acids. Written as DNA, the CDR3 is TGTGCCTGGACCCTCCCCGAGCAGGGAAGGATCGAGCAGTACTTC. Encoded protein: CAWTLPEQGRIEQYF.

This chain links TRBV5-6 with TRBJ2-5; TRBD2 aligns across 13 bases. Germline CDR1 and CDR2: SGHDT and YYEEEE. The V segment lost 0 bases and the J segment 5 bases; nucleotides outside the gene matches: 4. The length of the CDR3 is 16 residues. CDR3 sequence: CASSLGLAGGTETQYF. CDR3 DNA sequence: TGTGCCAGCAGCTTGGGACTAGCGGGGGGAACCGAGACCCAGTACTTC.

The gene calls are TRBV2 and TRBJ2-1; D possibly corresponds to TRBD2 (5 bases). This CDR3 spans 15 amino acids. The V gene lost 6 bases and the J gene lost 3 bases, with 15 bases spanning the gap. Germline loops: CDR1 SNHLY, CDR2 FYNNEI. Here the CDR3 DNA reads TGTGCCAGCAGCAGAAGCGGAGAATTCTACAATGAGCAGTTCTTC. This sequence encodes CASSRSGEFYNEQFF.

This chain joins TRBV15 and TRBJ2-7; TRBD1 agrees at 10 bases. V was clipped by 0 bases and J by 5 bases; unmatched bases: 4. Germline V gene data show CDR1 as LNHNV and CDR2 as YYDKDF (reference sequence). CDR3 size: 15 residues. The CDR3 DNA sequence: TGTGCCACCAGCAGAGATGGGACAGGGGCCGACGAGCAGTACTTC. Its translation is CATSRDGTGADEQYF.

This clone was counted between two and nine times. The chain links TRBV27 to TRBJ1-2; weak D call: TRBD1 (6 bases). Germline values: CDR1 MNHEY, CDR2 SMNVEV (reference sequence). Trimming took off 6 bases at V and 1 base at J, with 15 bases between the two ends. The CDR3 is 15 amino acids. Here the CDR3 DNA reads TGTGCCAGCAGGGCGACAGGTTCCTATAACTATGGCTACACCTTC. This encodes CASRATGSYNYGYTF.

The chain carries TRBV4-1 and TRBJ2-3, with TRBD2 identical over 10 bases. This CDR3 contains 16 residues. Unmatched junction bases numbered 6, after V lost 4 bases and J lost 2 bases. CDR1 MGHRA and CDR2 YSYEKL come from the germline V gene. The CDR3 sequence: CASSPTLAGYTDTQYF. The CDR3 nucleotides are TGCGCCAGCAGCCCGACACTAGCGGGGTACACAGATACGCAGTATTTT.

J is TRBJ2-1 and V is TRBV12-3 or TRBV12-4; TRBD2 is a possible D gene (6 bases). The CDR3 is 13 amino acids. Trimming removed 10 bases at V and 10 bases at J, with 20 bases between. This CDR3 reads CATRVGGVMEQFF. For the CDR3, the DNA is TGTGCCACGCGAGTGGGCGGGGTGATGGAGCAGTTCTTC.

The chain combines TRBV12-3 or TRBV12-4 with TRBJ1-2; TRBD1 aligns across 11 bases. J was trimmed by 10 bases and V by 5 bases; bases with no gene match: 3. This CDR3 spans 12 amino acids. Here the CDR3 reads CASSGTGGTYTF. Written as DNA, the CDR3 is TGTGCCAGCAGTGGGACAGGGGGGACCTACACCTTC.